A selection of T cell receptor beta chains follows, all from one sample in a study of CD8 T cells in ankylosing spondylitis. One entry per CDR3 protein results from TCRdb running MiXCR on the 5' RACE reads. Of about 130,000 distinct CDR3 sequences in the sample, around 9.7% were seen once. Material: blood, either unsorted or a sorted T cell fraction (not recorded which). The receptors originated from a male donor with ankylosing spondylitis or in good health (not recorded which). CDR3s include the opening cysteine and the closing phenylalanine or tryptophan. The D gene is left open where the match is weak. A clone size is listed for some rows: how often the clone was seen (once, few, many), or a class if it is expanded.

d_call clone_size j_call v_call cdr3_aa cdr3_nt
- few TRBJ2-4 TRBV6-1 CASRRTGLAGLENIQYF TGTGCCAGCAGACGAACAGGACTGGCGGGACTTGAAAACATTCAGTACTTC
- many TRBJ2-6 TRBV20-1 CSARDRGGGANVLTF TGCAGTGCTAGAGATCGTGGTGGTGGGGCCAACGTCCTGACTTTC
- - TRBJ2-5 TRBV6-4 CASSDRTTQETQYF TGTGCCAGCAGTGACCGGACTACACAAGAGACCCAGTACTTC
- many TRBJ2-7 TRBV4-3 CASSLSTSYEQYF TGCGCCAGCAGCCTATCGACTAGCTACGAGCAGTACTTC
- many TRBJ2-5 TRBV29-1 CSVEASIQETQYF TGCAGCGTTGAAGCTTCAATTCAAGAGACCCAGTACTTC
- many TRBJ2-1 TRBV29-1 CSATGFWSNEQFF TGCAGCGCCACAGGGTTTTGGAGTAATGAGCAGTTCTTC
- - TRBJ2-7 TRBV20-1 CSAWDYEQYF TGCAGTGCTTGGGACTACGAGCAGTACTTC
- many TRBJ2-1 TRBV5-1 CASSSEANNEQFF TGCGCCAGCAGCTCGGAAGCAAACAATGAGCAGTTCTTC
- many TRBJ2-7 TRBV12-3/TRBV12-4 CASSLQENYEQYF TGTGCCAGCAGTTTACAGGAAAACTACGAGCAGTACTTC
TRBD1 - TRBJ2-3 TRBV30 CAWSLPGQGADTQYF TGTGCCTGGAGCCTCCCGGGACAGGGTGCAGATACGCAGTATTTT
TRBD2 - TRBJ2-5 TRBV20-1 CSAPGTSGKETQYF TGCAGTGCTCCTGGGACTAGCGGGAAGGAGACCCAGTACTTC
- many TRBJ2-1 TRBV3-1 CASSQDVLAEQFF TGTGCCAGCAGCCAAGATGTGTTGGCTGAGCAGTTCTTC
TRBD1 - TRBJ1-5 TRBV28 CASSPRGPRNQPQHF TGTGCCAGCAGTCCTAGGGGGCCCCGCAATCAGCCCCAGCATTTT
- many TRBJ2-3 TRBV7-3 CASSLIGPRGITDTQYF TGTGCCAGCAGCTTAATTGGTCCCAGGGGAATTACAGATACGCAGTATTTT
- many TRBJ2-3 TRBV20-1 CSASVASNADTQYF TGCAGTGCTAGTGTAGCGAGTAACGCAGATACGCAGTATTTT
- many TRBJ2-3 TRBV20-1 CSARDFAVYF TGCAGTGCTAGAGATTTCGCAGTATATTTT
TRBD2 medium-sized TRBJ2-1 TRBV5-1 CASSAGLAGLSSYNEQFF TGCGCCAGCAGTGCCGGACTAGCGGGCTTAAGCTCCTACAATGAGCAGTTCTTC
- many TRBJ2-1 TRBV7-2 CASSLVVIRTEYNEQFF TGTGCCAGCAGCTTAGTGGTTATTAGGACAGAGTACAATGAGCAGTTCTTC
- many TRBJ2-7 TRBV7-2 CASSLAGGPYEQYF TGTGCCAGCAGCTTAGCGGGAGGTCCGTACGAGCAGTACTTC
- many TRBJ2-7 TRBV28 CASTDRLDEQYF TGTGCCAGCACCGACCGTTTAGACGAGCAGTACTTC
TRBD2 few TRBJ2-3 TRBV7-4 CASSYPRTGAGTSGRRPVSDTQYF TGTGCCAGCAGCTACCCCCGGACAGGGGCCGGGACTAGCGGGAGGCGTCCCGTGTCGGATACGCAGTATTTT
- many TRBJ1-2 TRBV16 CASSQSLPTDYGYTF TGTGCCAGCAGCCAATCACTCCCTACTGACTATGGCTACACCTTC
TRBD1 - TRBJ2-2 TRBV7-2 CASRGTGATGELFF TGTGCCAGCAGAGGGACAGGGGCCACCGGGGAGCTGTTTTTT
TRBD1 many TRBJ1-1 TRBV12-3/TRBV12-4 CASSNRGQGTEAFF TGTGCCAGCAGTAACAGGGGACAGGGCACTGAAGCTTTCTTT
- few TRBJ2-7 TRBV7-9 CASSVDSSYEQYF TGTGCCAGCAGCGTGGACAGTTCCTACGAGCAGTACTTC
TRBD2 many TRBJ2-1 TRBV5-1 CASSALAGDYNEQFF TGCGCCAGCAGCGCTCTAGCGGGAGATTACAATGAGCAGTTCTTC
- - TRBJ2-5 TRBV6-1 CASSNPLETQYF TGTGCCAGCAGCAACCCCCTGGAGACCCAGTACTTC
- - TRBJ2-3 TRBV7-2 CASNSGLYTDTQYF TGTGCCAGCAACTCGGGACTCTACACAGATACGCAGTATTTT
TRBD2 few TRBJ2-1 TRBV12-3/TRBV12-4 CASSLRLAGPGEQFF TGTGCCAGCAGTTTACGGCTAGCGGGCCCTGGGGAGCAGTTCTTC
- many TRBJ2-5 TRBV7-2 CASSFAGTGQETQYF TGTGCCAGCAGCTTTGCCGGGACTGGACAAGAGACCCAGTACTTC
TRBD2 once TRBJ2-7 TRBV20-1 CSATKLAGEDEQYF TGCAGTGCTACCAAACTAGCGGGAGAGGACGAGCAGTACTTC
- - TRBJ2-3 TRBV27 CASSFLTQGFDTQYF TGTGCCAGCAGTTTCCTAACACAGGGTTTTGATACGCAGTATTTT
TRBD1 many TRBJ2-5 TRBV12-3/TRBV12-4 CASSGGQKETQYF TGTGCCAGCAGTGGGGGACAGAAAGAGACCCAGTACTTC
TRBD2 - TRBJ2-1 TRBV9 CASSVRGGRRFTDNEQFF TGTGCCAGCAGCGTCCGAGGCGGGAGAAGGTTTACGGACAATGAGCAGTTCTTC
TRBD2 many TRBJ2-7 TRBV6-4 CASSPGTSGSYEQYF TGTGCCAGCAGTCCCGGGACTAGCGGGTCCTACGAGCAGTACTTC
- few TRBJ2-5 TRBV7-2 CASSLAGVQETQYF TGTGCCAGCAGCTTAGCGGGAGTTCAAGAGACCCAGTACTTC
TRBD2 many TRBJ2-3 TRBV20-1 CSAMGLAGGPDTQYF TGCAGTGCTATGGGCCTAGCGGGAGGCCCAGATACGCAGTATTTT
TRBD2 - TRBJ2-7 TRBV7-2 CASSSSGTSYGEQYF TGTGCCAGCAGCTCATCCGGGACTAGCTATGGCGAGCAGTACTTC
TRBD2 few TRBJ2-7 TRBV5-1 CASSLGTSGTYEQYF TGCGCCAGCAGCTTAGGGACTAGCGGGACCTACGAGCAGTACTTC
- many TRBJ1-5 TRBV7-2 CASSVKAGFQPQHF TGTGCCAGCAGCGTAAAAGCAGGGTTTCAGCCCCAGCATTTT
TRBD2 many TRBJ2-1 TRBV5-6 CASSLVGLAGGVEQFF TGTGCCAGCAGCTTGGTCGGACTAGCGGGAGGGGTCGAGCAGTTCTTC
- many TRBJ2-3 TRBV12-3/TRBV12-4 CASRAGLASVGTDTQYF TGTGCCAGCAGGGCCGGGTTGGCTAGCGTGGGCACAGATACGCAGTATTTT
- many TRBJ2-7 TRBV7-6 CASSSVGHEQYF TGTGCCAGCAGCTCAGTAGGTCACGAGCAGTACTTC
- few TRBJ2-1 TRBV7-2 CASRPTSRGEQFF TGTGCCAGCAGACCGACTAGTCGGGGTGAGCAGTTCTTC
- many TRBJ2-2 TRBV6-1 CASSGSRAGELFF TGTGCCAGCAGTGGTAGCAGGGCCGGGGAGCTGTTTTTT
TRBD1 many TRBJ2-7 TRBV7-2 CASRQGQGAYEQYF TGTGCCAGCAGACAGGGGCAGGGAGCCTACGAGCAGTACTTC
- many TRBJ2-7 TRBV11-2 CASSLGSGSYEQYF TGTGCCAGCAGCTTAGGATCAGGGTCCTACGAGCAGTACTTC
- many TRBJ2-3 TRBV5-6 CASSLRRAGGTDTQYF TGTGCCAGCAGCTTGCGTAGGGCTGGGGGCACAGATACGCAGTATTTT
- many TRBJ2-3 TRBV5-1 CASSLGDNVGTDTQYF TGCGCCAGCAGCTTGGGGGACAATGTGGGCACAGATACGCAGTATTTT
- - TRBJ2-2 TRBV20-1 CSARDPVSGELFF TGCAGTGCTAGAGATCCCGTTTCCGGGGAGCTGTTTTTT